This TCR beta chain was found in a study of PD-L1 blockade in urothelial cancer (TCRdb year 2017). With regard to the full study: Every patient began therapy in the mid-2010s and was given atezolizumab 1,200 mg intravenously every 3 weeks. In the same patients who had TCR sequencing, pretreatment tumors also underwent whole exome sequencing and RNA sequencing. Somatic, immune and clinical correlates of response to PD-L1 blockade with atezolizumab in urothelial cancer were the focus of an exploratory multi-omic analysis. About 85% of the roughly 30 patients were males with bladder-origin urothelial cancer, and 18 of 29 reported a prior smoking history. Durable clinical benefit meant progression-free survival longer than 6 months, and TCR features were also tested against progression-free and overall survival. Around 29 patients had pretreatment blood TCR-seq, some 25 had at least one posttreatment blood collection, and some 25 had tumor TCR-seq. Patients had an ECOG performance status of 0 or 1 and had received between 0 and 3 prior chemotherapy regimens. Blood samples were analyzed at 3 weeks after treatment start (second dose) and at 6 weeks after treatment start. TCR sequencing covered pretreatment tumor samples and matched, serially collected peripheral blood taken before and after atezolizumab treatment. A median of roughly 140,000 T cells and 80,000 to 95,000 unique TCRs was obtained from blood samples, and a median clonality of around 0.08 was observed. Roughly 10 patients achieved durable clinical benefit and 20 did not.

On the study overall, not on this receptor specifically: A pretreatment peripheral blood TCR clonality below the median was linked to improved progression-free and overall survival. At 3 weeks after the start of treatment, tumor-associated TCR clones in peripheral blood had expanded more in patients with durable benefit (n ≈ 20, p = 0.022). Because the sample size was small (n ≈ 30) and many of the analyses were exploratory, the results are meant to be hypothesis-generating.

A cohort of 30 or so patients with locally advanced or metastatic urothelial carcinoma, treated at Memorial Sloan Kettering on a trial protocol, was included. Peripheral blood mononuclear cells were collected pretreatment and during treatment, at between 1 and 8 total time points per patient. The Qiagen DNeasy Blood extraction kit was used to purify genomic DNA from total PBMCs and tumor samples. PBMCs were collected pretreatment and during treatment, and were isolated and stored as previously described. Each PCR received spiked-in synthetic TCR analog templates so that absolute template abundance could be estimated from read counts. Using the immunoSEQ assay, TCRbeta CDR3 regions were amplified from genomic DNA with bias-controlled V and J gene primers. Sequencing of rearranged TCRbeta segments was performed at approximately 20X coverage. In the authors' own workflow: Sequencing errors were corrected by clustering, and CDR3s were annotated against IMGT so that V, D and J genes could be assigned. Out-of-frame and stop-codon sequences were excluded, and only productive TCRbeta rearrangements were used in downstream analyses. Clonality was computed as one minus Shannon entropy normalized by the log of the number of unique productive sequences. Fisher's exact test with Benjamini-Hochberg correction, at a threshold of adjusted p below 0.01, was used to find clones that differed between time points or between blood and tumor. TCRdb took over this immuneACCESS table, retaining in-frame rearrangements with V and J assigned. Such tables are incomplete; in checked studies, under half of the missing clones stem from an unresolved V gene, and the remainder is unexplained. The V and J calls and the clone size are those of that table, but D and trimming were determined from the DNA. Across this sample there are about 83,000 clones, with about 85% seen only once. The top ten hold under 6% of the sample.

From its cysteine to its phenylalanine, the CDR3 spans 18 amino acids. Just CDR3 DNA is preserved here, 54 bases in frame from base 1. Reading the germline V gene gives CDR1 SGHAT and CDR2 FQNNGV. Trimming leaves V shorter by 1 base and J shorter by 7 bases, with the junction holding 17 bases beyond the gene matches. About this clone itself: Its specific antigen is unknown. No much larger clone exists at a distance of one base, and base qualities are not known.

Sequencing used PBMCs, obtained around atezolizumab (anti-PD-L1) treatment. The chain is made from TRBV11-2 and TRBJ2-5; 8 of the junction bases match TRBD2. This TCR was sampled from a woman aged 65 to 85 with urothelial cancer. The CDR3 corresponds to CASSLVGSGGAGVGTQYF. The sequenced DNA is TGTGCCAGCAGCTTAGTTGGGTCCGGGGGGGCAGGAGTTGGGACCCAGTACTTC.